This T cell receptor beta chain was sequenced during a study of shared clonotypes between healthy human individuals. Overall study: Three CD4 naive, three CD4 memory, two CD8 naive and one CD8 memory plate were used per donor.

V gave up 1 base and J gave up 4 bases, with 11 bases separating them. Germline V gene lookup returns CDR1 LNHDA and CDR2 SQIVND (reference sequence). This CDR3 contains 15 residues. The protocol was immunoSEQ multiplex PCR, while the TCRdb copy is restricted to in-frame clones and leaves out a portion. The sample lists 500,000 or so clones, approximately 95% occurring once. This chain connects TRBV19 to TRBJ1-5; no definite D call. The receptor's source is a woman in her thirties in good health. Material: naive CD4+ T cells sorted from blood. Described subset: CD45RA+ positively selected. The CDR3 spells CASSIATAGNQPQHF. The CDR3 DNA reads TGTGCCAGTAGTATAGCAACGGCGGGGAATCAGCCCCAGCATTTT.